The present T cell receptor (beta chain) was sequenced within a study of post-analysis software for immune sequencing data. The overall study: Courses of disease covered relapsing-remitting, secondary progressive and progressive-relapsing multiple sclerosis.

Trimming removed 8 bases at V and 5 bases at J, with 13 bases between. The CDR3 runs 13 residues. In germline, CDR1 is SGHTA, CDR2 FQGTGA. This clonotype has only a few counts. The antigen is not known. Findings and limits, study-wide: Same-batch preparations were strongly co-clustered by F measure. Versus controls, multiple sclerosis patients showed significantly lower diversity (normalized Chao1). Four to six TRBV segments, including TRBV5-6, TRBV5-1 and TRBV20-1, were more frequent in patients than controls.

Prepared TCR beta cDNA libraries contained unique molecular identifiers. Input of roughly 1 to 11 million T cells yielded 500,000 to 550,000 cDNA molecules. Each CDR3 protein gets one entry after TCRdb re-called the PCR reads with MiXCR. The sample includes about 380,000 distinct CDR3 sequences, approximately 38% of them seen just once. The receptor was derived from a girl aged 5-17 years with multiple sclerosis. The chain joins TRBV7-3 to TRBJ2-1; TRBD2 is a possible D gene (5 bases). Sequenced input: blood. CDR3 bases: TGTGCCAGCTCGAGCGGCCTCAACAATGAGCAGTTCTTC. Translating gives CASSSGLNNEQFF.